This TCR beta chain was obtained from a study of blood T cell repertoires in COVID-19. Study in general: The United States, Italy and Spain were the sources of the acute and convalescent COVID-19 samples. PBMCs, B-cell-depleted T cells, or T cells provided the cDNA or gDNA that made up the material.

Authors' methods: Using reference gene primer amplification, nucleated cell counts were estimated. Repertoires were generated with immunoSEQ multiplex PCR, while TCRdb's copy carries only in-frame clones and drops some. V, J and clone size were drawn from that table, and D and trimming were deduced from the DNA. The sample records about 74,000 clones, roughly 91% being singletons. Losses at the gene ends were 5 bases for V and 3 bases for J; bases not matched to a gene: 9. Germline values: CDR1 SEHNR, CDR2 FQNEAQ (reference sequence). The CDR3 covers 15 residues. Sequenced: peripheral blood. The clonotype was recovered from a woman over 75 with active or convalescent COVID-19. The chain carries TRBV7-9 and TRBJ2-7; TRBD1 agrees at 8 bases. The CDR3 sequence is CASSPSNGQGYEQYF. The CDR3 DNA sequence: TGTGCCAGCAGCCCCTCCAACGGACAGGGCTACGAGCAGTACTTC.